These 2 T cell receptor beta chains originate from one sample sequenced in a study of shared clonotypes between healthy human individuals. Method: immunoSEQ multiplex PCR; TCRdb's copy keeps in-frame clones and lacks some. The table lists over a million clones, more than 75% of them singletons. The material sequenced was memory CD4+ T cells from PBMCs. The subset was: CD45RA-negative fraction. The origin of the receptors is a man between 18 and 29 years old in good health. Some clones in this sample may be carry-over from other donors' samples.

J is TRBJ1-1 and V is TRBV5-1; D may be TRBD1 (5 bases). The germline V gene has CDR1 SGHRS and CDR2 YFSETQ. Between the trimmed V and J ends, which lost 6 bases and 1 base, there was a span of 10 bases. The CDR3 has 13 residues. In DNA, the CDR3 is TGCGCCAGCATCGGCGGGGGGAACACTGAAGCTTTCTTT. Translated: CASIGGGNTEAFF.

The chain is built from TRBV27 and TRBJ2-5; D may match TRBD1 or TRBD2 (5 bases each). CDR3 size: 14 residues. Germline-derived CDR1 and CDR2 are MNHEY and SMNVEV (reference sequence). Trimming stripped 2 bases from V and 2 bases from J, with 9 bases between. CDR3 DNA: TGTGCCAGCAGTTTAGTGGGGGAACAAGAGACCCAGTACTTC. As protein: CASSLVGEQETQYF.